This TCR beta chain was captured in a study of cytomegalovirus exposure and HLA in healthy donors. Some clones are missing from TCRdb's copy, which holds only in-frame ones; the method was immunoSEQ multiplex PCR. The sample contains some 140,000 clones, roughly 89% of which appear only once. Overall study findings and caveats: Clusters of TCRs from the first cohort tended to co-occur in the 120 or so validation repertoires (as a later analysis found).

In the case of this clone: As yet, its antigen is unknown.

Germline V gives CDR1 SGHAT, CDR2 FQNNGV. The CDR3 covers 14 residues. The V end was cut by 2 bases, the J end by 2 bases, with 10 bases between. The clonotype comes from a woman aged 18 to 35 in good health and CMV-seropositive. The rearrangement links TRBV11-2 to TRBJ2-7; D remains unclear. The sample taken for sequencing was PBMCs. CDR3 in amino acids: CASSLNSRTYEQYF. CDR3 DNA sequence: TGTGCCAGCAGCTTAAACAGCCGCACCTACGAGCAGTACTTC.